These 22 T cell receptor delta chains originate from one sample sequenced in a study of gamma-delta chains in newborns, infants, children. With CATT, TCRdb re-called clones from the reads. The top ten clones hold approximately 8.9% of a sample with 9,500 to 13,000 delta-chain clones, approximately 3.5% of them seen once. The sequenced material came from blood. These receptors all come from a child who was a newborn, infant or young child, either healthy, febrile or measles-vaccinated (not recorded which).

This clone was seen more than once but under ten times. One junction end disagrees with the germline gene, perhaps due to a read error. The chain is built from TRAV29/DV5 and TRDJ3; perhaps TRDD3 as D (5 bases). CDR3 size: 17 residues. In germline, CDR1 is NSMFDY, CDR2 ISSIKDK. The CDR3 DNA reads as TGTGCAGCAACGAGGGGCTCTAGCTCCTGGGACACCCGACAGGTGTTTTTC. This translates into CAATRGSSSWDTRQVFF.

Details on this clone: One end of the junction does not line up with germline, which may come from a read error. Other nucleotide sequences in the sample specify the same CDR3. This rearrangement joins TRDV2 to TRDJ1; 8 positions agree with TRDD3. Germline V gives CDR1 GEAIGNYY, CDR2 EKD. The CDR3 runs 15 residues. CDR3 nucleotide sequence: TGTGCCTGTGACACTGTGGGGGGATATCGGGATAAACTCATCTTC. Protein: CACDTVGGYRDKLIF.

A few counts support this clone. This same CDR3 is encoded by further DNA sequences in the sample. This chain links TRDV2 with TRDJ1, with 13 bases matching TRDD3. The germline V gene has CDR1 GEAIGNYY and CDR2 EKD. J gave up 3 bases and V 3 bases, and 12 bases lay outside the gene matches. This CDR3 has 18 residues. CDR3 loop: CACDRLRTGGYVADKLIF. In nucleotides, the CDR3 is TGTGCCTGTGACCGACTGCGTACTGGGGGATACGTCGCCGATAAACTCATCTTT.

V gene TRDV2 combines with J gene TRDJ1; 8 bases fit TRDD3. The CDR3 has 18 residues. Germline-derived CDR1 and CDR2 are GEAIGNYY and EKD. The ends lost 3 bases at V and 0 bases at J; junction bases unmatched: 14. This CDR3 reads CACDPMELGVQYTDKLIF. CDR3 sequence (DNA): TGTGCCTGTGACCCTATGGAACTGGGGGTACAGTACACCGATAAACTCATCTTT.

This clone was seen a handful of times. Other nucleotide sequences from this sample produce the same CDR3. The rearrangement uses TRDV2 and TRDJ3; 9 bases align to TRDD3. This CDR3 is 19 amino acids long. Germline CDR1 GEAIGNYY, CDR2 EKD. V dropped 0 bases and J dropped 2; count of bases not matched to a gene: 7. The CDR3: CACDTLLGDPTWDTRQMFF. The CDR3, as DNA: TGTGCCTGTGACACCTTGCTGGGGGATCCGACCTGGGACACCCGACAGATGTTTTTC.

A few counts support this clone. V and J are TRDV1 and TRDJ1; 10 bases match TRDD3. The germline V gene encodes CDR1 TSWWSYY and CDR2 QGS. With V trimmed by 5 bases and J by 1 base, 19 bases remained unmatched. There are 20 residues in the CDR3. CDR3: CALGKAPPGGDTVGTDKLIF. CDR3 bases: TGTGCTCTTGGGAAAGCCCCCCCGGGGGGGGATACGGTCGGCACCGATAAACTCATCTTT.

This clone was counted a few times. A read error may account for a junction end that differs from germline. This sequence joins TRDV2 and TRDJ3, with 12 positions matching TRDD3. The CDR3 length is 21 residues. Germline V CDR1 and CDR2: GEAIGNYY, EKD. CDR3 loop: CACDTVSGGYELAWDTRQTFF. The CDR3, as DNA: TGTGCCTGTGACACCGTCTCTGGGGGATACGAGTTGGCCTGGGACACCCGACAGACGTTTTTC.

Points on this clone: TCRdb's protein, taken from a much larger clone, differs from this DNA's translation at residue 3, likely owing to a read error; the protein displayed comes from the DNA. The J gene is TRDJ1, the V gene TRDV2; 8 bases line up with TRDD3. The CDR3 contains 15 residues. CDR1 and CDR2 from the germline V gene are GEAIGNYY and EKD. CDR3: CARDPLGDPPDKLIF. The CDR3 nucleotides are TGTGCCCGTGACCCCCTGGGGGACCCTCCCGATAAACTCATCTTT.

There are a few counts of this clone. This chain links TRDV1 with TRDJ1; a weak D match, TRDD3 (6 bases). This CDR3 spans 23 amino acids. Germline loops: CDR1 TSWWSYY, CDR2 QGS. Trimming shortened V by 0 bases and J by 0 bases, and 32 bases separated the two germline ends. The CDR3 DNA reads TGTGCTCTTGGGGAACTCCTATCCACCCGTCGGTGGGGGCCCACCCGGTACACCGATAAACTCATCTTT. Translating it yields CALGELLSTRRWGPTRYTDKLIF.

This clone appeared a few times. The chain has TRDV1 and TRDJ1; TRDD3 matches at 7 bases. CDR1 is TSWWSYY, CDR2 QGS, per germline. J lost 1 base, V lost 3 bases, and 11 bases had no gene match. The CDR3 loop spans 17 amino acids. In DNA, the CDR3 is TGTGCTCTTGGGGAGCTTCCCCACTGGGGTTTCACCGATAAACTCATCTTT. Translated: CALGELPHWGFTDKLIF.

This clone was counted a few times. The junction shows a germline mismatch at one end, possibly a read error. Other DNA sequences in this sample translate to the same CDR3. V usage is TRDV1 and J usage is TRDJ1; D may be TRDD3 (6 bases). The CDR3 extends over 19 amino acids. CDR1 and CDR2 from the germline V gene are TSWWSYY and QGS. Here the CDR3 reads CALGELRTLGISSTDKLIF. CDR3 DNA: TGTGCCCTTGGGGAACTGAGGACGTTGGGGATTTCTTCCACCGATAAACTCATCTTT.

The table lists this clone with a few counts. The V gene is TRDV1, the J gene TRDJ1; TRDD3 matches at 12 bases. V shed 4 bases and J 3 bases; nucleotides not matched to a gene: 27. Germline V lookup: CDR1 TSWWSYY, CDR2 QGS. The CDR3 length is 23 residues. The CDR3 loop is CALGATSSHLTYWGIHGADKLIF. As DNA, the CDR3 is TGTGCTCTTGGGGCCACCTCTTCCCACCTCACTTACTGGGGGATACATGGCGCCGATAAACTCATCTTT.

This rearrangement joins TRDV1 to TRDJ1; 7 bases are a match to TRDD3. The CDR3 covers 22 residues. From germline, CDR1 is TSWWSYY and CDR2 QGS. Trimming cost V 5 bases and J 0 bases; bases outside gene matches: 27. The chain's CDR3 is CALGKGRNPLGTTFGYTDKLIF. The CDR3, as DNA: TGTGCTCTTGGGAAAGGCCGTAATCCACTGGGGACGACTTTTGGGTACACCGATAAACTCATCTTT.

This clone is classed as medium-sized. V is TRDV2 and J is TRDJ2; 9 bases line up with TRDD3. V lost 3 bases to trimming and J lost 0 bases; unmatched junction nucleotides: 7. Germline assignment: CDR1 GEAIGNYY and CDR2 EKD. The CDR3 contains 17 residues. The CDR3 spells CACDPVLGEALTAQLFF. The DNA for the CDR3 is TGTGCCTGTGACCCGGTACTGGGGGAGGCTTTGACAGCACAACTCTTCTTT.

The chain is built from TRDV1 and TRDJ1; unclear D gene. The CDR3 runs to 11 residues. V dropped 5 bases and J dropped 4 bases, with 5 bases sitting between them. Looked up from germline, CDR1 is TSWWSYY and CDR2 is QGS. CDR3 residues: CALGTSDKLIF. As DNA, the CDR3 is TGTGCTCTTGGGACAAGCGATAAACTCATCTTT.

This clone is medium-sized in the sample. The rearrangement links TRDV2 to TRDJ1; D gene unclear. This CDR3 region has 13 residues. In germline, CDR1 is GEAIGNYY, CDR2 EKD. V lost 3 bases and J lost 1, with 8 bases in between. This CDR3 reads CACDPLFTDKLIF. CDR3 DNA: TGTGCCTGTGACCCTTTGTTCACCGATAAACTCATCTTT.

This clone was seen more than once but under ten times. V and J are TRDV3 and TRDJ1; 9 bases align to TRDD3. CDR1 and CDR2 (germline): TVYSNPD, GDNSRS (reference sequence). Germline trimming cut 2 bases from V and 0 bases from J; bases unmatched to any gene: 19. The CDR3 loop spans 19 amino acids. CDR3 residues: CAFSTPPPGIRAYTDKLIF. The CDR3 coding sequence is TGTGCCTTTTCCACTCCTCCTCCGGGGATACGGGCGTACACCGATAAACTCATCTTT.

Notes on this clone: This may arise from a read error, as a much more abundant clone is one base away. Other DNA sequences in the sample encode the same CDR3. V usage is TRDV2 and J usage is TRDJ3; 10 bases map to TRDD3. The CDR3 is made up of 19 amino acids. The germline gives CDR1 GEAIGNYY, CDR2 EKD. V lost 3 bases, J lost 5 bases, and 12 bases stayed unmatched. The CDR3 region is CACDSILGDRYRDTRQMFF. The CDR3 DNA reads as TGTGCCTGTGACTCGATACTGGGGGATCGGTACCGGGACACCCGACAGATGTTTTTC.

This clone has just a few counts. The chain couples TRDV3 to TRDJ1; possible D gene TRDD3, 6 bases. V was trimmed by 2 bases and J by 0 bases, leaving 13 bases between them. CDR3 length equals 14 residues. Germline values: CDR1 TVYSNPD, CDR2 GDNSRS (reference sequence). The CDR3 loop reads CAFSPGAYTDKLIF. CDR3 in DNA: TGTGCCTTTTCGCCTGGGGCGTACACCGATAAACTCATCTTT.

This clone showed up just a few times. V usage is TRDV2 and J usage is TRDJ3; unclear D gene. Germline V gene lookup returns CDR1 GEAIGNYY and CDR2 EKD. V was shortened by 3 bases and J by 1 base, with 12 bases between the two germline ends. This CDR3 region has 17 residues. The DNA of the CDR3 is TGTGCCTGTGACGTAGCCTCGAGATCCTGGGACACCCGACAGATGTTTTTC. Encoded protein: CACDVASRSWDTRQMFF.

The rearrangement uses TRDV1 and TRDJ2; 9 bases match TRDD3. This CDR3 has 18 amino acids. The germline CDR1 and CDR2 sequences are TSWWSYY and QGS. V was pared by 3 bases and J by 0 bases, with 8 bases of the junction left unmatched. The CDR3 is CALGEWGIRRPLTAQLFF. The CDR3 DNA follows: TGTGCTCTTGGGGAGTGGGGGATAAGACGGCCTTTGACAGCACAACTCTTCTTT.

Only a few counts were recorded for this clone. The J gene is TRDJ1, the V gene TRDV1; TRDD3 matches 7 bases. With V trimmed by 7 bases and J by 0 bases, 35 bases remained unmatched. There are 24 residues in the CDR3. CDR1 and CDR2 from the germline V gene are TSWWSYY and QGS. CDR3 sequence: CALALNEGKGALGPLGEYTDKLIF. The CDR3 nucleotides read TGTGCTCTTGCCCTGAACGAAGGTAAGGGAGCACTGGGGCCTCTCGGCGAGTACACCGATAAACTCATCTTT.